This T cell receptor beta chain is from a study of response to subunit inactivated influenza vaccine. Study-wide points: The authors put forward the suggestion that each seasonal influenza vaccination may bring in only a limited number of new T cells.

MiXCR was run by TCRdb on the RT-PCR reads, yielding one entry per CDR3 protein. The sample shows roughly 700,000 distinct CDR3 sequences, about 15% of them seen only once. Of note for this clonotype: Its specificity is unknown.

This CDR3 is 13 amino acids long. Germline V lookup: CDR1 DFQATT, CDR2 SNEGSKA (reference sequence). V was pared by 0 bases and J by 6 bases, with 11 bases between. The material was PBMCs from blood, obtained 14 to 15 days before vaccination. The sequence came from a middle-aged man who received an inactivated influenza vaccine. This rearrangement joins TRBV20-1 to TRBJ1-2; no clear D. The CDR3 protein is CSARDLPGDGYTF. CDR3 nucleotides: TGCAGTGCTAGAGATCTGCCGGGAGATGGCTACACCTTC.